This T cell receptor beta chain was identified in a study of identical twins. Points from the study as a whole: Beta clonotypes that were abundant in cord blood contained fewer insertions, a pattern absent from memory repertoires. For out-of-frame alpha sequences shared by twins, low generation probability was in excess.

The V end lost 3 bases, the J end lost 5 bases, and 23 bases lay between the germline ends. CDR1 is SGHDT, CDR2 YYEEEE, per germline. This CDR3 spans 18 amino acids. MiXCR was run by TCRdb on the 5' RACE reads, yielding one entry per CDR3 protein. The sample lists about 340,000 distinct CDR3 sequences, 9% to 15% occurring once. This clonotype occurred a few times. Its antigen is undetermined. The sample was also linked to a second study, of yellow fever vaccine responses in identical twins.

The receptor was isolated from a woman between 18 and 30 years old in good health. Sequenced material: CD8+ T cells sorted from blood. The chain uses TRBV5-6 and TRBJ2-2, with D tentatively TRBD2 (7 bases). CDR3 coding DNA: TGTGCCAGCAGCTACCCCTTGGGCGGGGGCCCTATTACCGGGGAGCTGTTTTTT. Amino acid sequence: CASSYPLGGGPITGELFF.